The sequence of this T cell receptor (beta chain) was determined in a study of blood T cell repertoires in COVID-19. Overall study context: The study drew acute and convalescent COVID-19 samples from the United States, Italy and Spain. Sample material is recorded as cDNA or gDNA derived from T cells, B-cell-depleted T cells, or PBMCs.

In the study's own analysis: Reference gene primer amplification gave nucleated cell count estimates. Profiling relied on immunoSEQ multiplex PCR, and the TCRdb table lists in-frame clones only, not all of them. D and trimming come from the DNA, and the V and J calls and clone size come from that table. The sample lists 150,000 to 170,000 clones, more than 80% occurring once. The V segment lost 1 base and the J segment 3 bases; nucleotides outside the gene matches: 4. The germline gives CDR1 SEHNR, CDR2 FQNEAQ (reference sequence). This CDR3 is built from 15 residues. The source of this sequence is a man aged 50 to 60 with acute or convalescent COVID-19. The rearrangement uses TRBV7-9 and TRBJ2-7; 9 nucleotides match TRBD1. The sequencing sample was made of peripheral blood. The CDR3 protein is CASSLGYRGHYEQYF. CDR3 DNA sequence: TGTGCCAGCAGCTTAGGGTACAGGGGGCACTACGAGCAGTACTTC.